This T cell receptor beta chain originates from a study of glioma-infiltrating T cells after dendritic cell vaccination. Study-level information: Autologous tumor lysate-pulsed dendritic cell vaccination was given between the early 2000s and the early 2010s.

Profiling relied on immunoSEQ multiplex PCR, and the TCRdb table lists in-frame clones only, not all of them. The table shows 85,000 to 100,000 clones, with approximately 84% occurring only once. Time point given: after dendritic cell vaccination, including at tumor progression/relapse. Before vaccination, two weeks after the third vaccination, and at progression, PBMC were collected. Germline V gene lookup returns CDR1 WSHSY and CDR2 SAAADI. V was cut by 6 bases and J by 7 bases, with 18 bases left in between. The CDR3 covers 15 residues. The chain combines TRBV10-2 with TRBJ2-2, with a possible D match to TRBD2 (6 bases). The sequence was obtained from a human donor with glioblastoma. Sample: blood, taken after dendritic cell vaccination. CDR3 sequence: CASSPLNGEVGELFF. CDR3 DNA: TGCGCCAGCAGCCCCCTAAACGGGGAGGTCGGGGAGCTGTTTTTT.